Each of the 14 T cell receptor beta chains below was sequenced from the same sample in a study of T cell repertoires in cytomegalovirus infection. These TCRs are of unknown antigen specificity. MiXCR, run by TCRdb on the reads, gives a single entry per CDR3 protein. The sample gives around 300,000 distinct CDR3 sequences, just under 25% of which show up once; 10% to 15% is in the top ten. Sample: cultured PBMCs, taken from culture after CMV antigen stimulation. The receptors shown here come from a human donor in good health (CMV status not recorded). Some clones in this sample may be carry-over from other donors' samples.

The rearrangement joins TRBV28 to TRBJ2-7, with 7 bases fitting TRBD2. V was clipped by 4 bases and J by 0 bases; unmatched bases: 15. The length of the CDR3 is 18 residues. CDR1 is MDHEN, CDR2 SYDVKM, per germline. The CDR3, as DNA: TGTGCCAGCAGTTGGGACTCGGTAGCTAGCGGATACTCCTACGAGCAGTACTTC. The encoded protein is CASSWDSVASGYSYEQYF.

The chain's CDR3 is CSQSGLPSYNEQFF. CDR3 DNA sequence: TGCAGTCAATCGGGACTGCCATCCTACAATGAGCAGTTCTTC. V and J are TRBV20-1 and TRBJ2-1; TRBD2 might be the D (6 bases). The CDR3 contains 14 residues. V was trimmed by 8 bases and J by 1 base, leaving 15 bases between them. The germline CDR1 and CDR2 sequences are DFQATT and SNEGSKA (reference sequence).

This sequence joins TRBV4-3 and TRBJ1-3; D unresolved. With 0 bases removed from V and 4 bases from J, the gap between germline ends came to 7 bases. The CDR3 consists of 14 residues. Germline CDR1 and CDR2: LGHNA and YSLEER. The CDR3 DNA reads TGCGCCAGCAGCCAAGACCCCATGGGAAACACCATATATTTT. It yields the protein CASSQDPMGNTIYF.

This clonotype has just a few counts. The V call is TRBV12-3 or TRBV12-4, the J call TRBJ2-3, with no clear D. The CDR3 is made up of 15 amino acids. The V and J ends lost 6 bases and 2 bases respectively, with 15 bases between them. CDR3 sequence reads: CASSFDAQITDTQYF. CDR3 DNA sequence: TGTGCCAGCAGCTTCGACGCTCAAATCACAGATACGCAGTATTTT.

The V and J genes are TRBV9 and TRBJ2-1; 10 nucleotides agree with TRBD2. J was trimmed by 8 bases and V by 4 bases; bases with no gene match: 15. The CDR3 contains 17 residues. Germline V gene data show CDR1 as SGDLS and CDR2 as YYNGEE. CDR3 region: CASSLSRLAGALDEQFF. CDR3 DNA sequence: TGTGCCAGCAGCCTTTCTCGTCTAGCGGGAGCTCTCGATGAGCAGTTCTTC.

This clonotype showed up just a few times. The chain is built from TRBV29-1 and TRBJ1-5, with D unclear. The CDR3 is 13 amino acids. Trimming cost V 4 bases and J 0 bases, with 7 bases left between them. Germline V gene sequence: CDR1 SQVTM, CDR2 ANQGSEA. The DNA for the CDR3 is TGCAGCGTTGGGTTGGGTAGCAATCAGCCCCAGCATTTT. Translated: CSVGLGSNQPQHF. Using reference TRBV29-1 and TRBJ1-5 for the parts outside the CDR3, the full variable domain is SAVISQKPSRDICQRGTSLTIQCQVDSQVTMMFWYRQQPGQSLTLIATANQGSEATYESGFVIDKFPISRPNLTFSTLTVSNMSPEDSSIYLCSVGLGSNQPQHFGDGTRLSIL.

V gene TRBV20-1 combines with J gene TRBJ2-6; a weak D match, TRBD1 (6 bases). The ends were cut back, 2 bases at V and 2 bases at J, with 10 bases in the middle. This CDR3 comprises 15 residues. Per germline, CDR1 DFQATT and CDR2 SNEGSKA (reference sequence). CDR3: CSARIAGAGANVLTF. The CDR3 coding sequence is TGCAGTGCTAGAATCGCAGGGGCTGGGGCCAACGTCCTGACTTTC.

This chain joins TRBV6-2 or TRBV6-3 and TRBJ1-5; no definite D call. Germline assignment: CDR1 MNHEY and CDR2 SVGEGT. V lost 2 bases to trimming and J lost 2 bases, with 7 bases between them. The CDR3 spans 14 residues. CDR3 nucleotide sequence: TGTGCCAGCAGTTACACCGGGGGCAATCAGCCCCAGCATTTT. Protein: CASSYTGGNQPQHF.

This chain links TRBV7-9 with TRBJ2-1; D may be TRBD1 (5 bases). The ends were cut back, 1 base at V and 8 bases at J, with 12 bases in the middle. The CDR3 is 14 residues long. Germline V gives CDR1 SEHNR, CDR2 FQNEAQ (reference sequence). The CDR3 sequence: CASSLGRAQHEQFF. CDR3 DNA: TGTGCCAGCAGCTTAGGCAGGGCTCAGCATGAGCAGTTCTTC. The full variable domain, rest sourced from reference TRBV7-9 and TRBJ2-1, is DTGVSQNPRHKITKRGQNVTFRCDPISEHNRLYWYRQTLGQGPEFLTYFQNEAQLEKSRLLSDRFSAERPKGSFSTLEIQRTEQGDSAMYLCASSLGRAQHEQFFGPGTRLTVL.

This clonotype appeared a few times. At one end the junction does not follow the germline gene, possibly because of a read error. The chain couples TRBV7-2 to TRBJ2-1; D is perhaps TRBD2 (6 bases). This CDR3 has 12 amino acids. CDR1 is SGHTA and CDR2 is FQGNSA in the germline V gene. The CDR3 sequence: CASSAPGTGSRF. The CDR3, as DNA: TGTGCCAGCAGCGCTCCCGGGACTGGGTCTCGCTTC.

The J gene is TRBJ1-3, the V gene TRBV5-1; D call uncertain. Germline V gene data show CDR1 as SGHRS and CDR2 as YFSETQ. The V and J ends lost 4 bases and 2 bases respectively, with 13 bases between them. The CDR3 extends over 15 amino acids. CDR3 in amino acids: CASSPDGRTGNTIYF. The CDR3 DNA follows: TGCGCCAGCAGCCCTGACGGTAGGACTGGAAACACCATATATTTT.

The V call is TRBV7-9, the J call TRBJ1-1; D is undetermined. CDR1 and CDR2 (germline): SEHNR, FQNEAQ (reference sequence). CDR3 size: 14 residues. V shed 6 bases and J shed 2 bases, with 13 bases lying between them. CDR3 bases: TGTGCCAGCAGACCCGTCACAGTAAACACTGAAGCTTTCTTT. Amino acid sequence: CASRPVTVNTEAFF.

This chain connects TRBV4-3 to TRBJ1-5, with D tentatively TRBD1 (5 bases). Deletions cut 4 bases from V and 2 bases from J, with 9 bases between. The CDR3 has 14 amino acids. CDR1 is LGHNA, CDR2 YSLEER, per germline. The CDR3 DNA reads TGCGCCAGCAGCCCCATGGGGGGCAATCAGCCCCAGCATTTT. This translates into CASSPMGGNQPQHF.

V is TRBV20-1 and J is TRBJ2-7; 15 bases match TRBD2. With V trimmed by 6 bases and J by 7 bases, 4 bases remained unmatched. The V gene's germline CDR1 is DFQATT and CDR2 SNEGSKA (reference sequence). The CDR3 is 13 residues long. Written as DNA, the CDR3 is TGCAGTGCCCAGGGACTAGCGGGAGGTGAGCAGTACTTC. It encodes CSAQGLAGGEQYF.